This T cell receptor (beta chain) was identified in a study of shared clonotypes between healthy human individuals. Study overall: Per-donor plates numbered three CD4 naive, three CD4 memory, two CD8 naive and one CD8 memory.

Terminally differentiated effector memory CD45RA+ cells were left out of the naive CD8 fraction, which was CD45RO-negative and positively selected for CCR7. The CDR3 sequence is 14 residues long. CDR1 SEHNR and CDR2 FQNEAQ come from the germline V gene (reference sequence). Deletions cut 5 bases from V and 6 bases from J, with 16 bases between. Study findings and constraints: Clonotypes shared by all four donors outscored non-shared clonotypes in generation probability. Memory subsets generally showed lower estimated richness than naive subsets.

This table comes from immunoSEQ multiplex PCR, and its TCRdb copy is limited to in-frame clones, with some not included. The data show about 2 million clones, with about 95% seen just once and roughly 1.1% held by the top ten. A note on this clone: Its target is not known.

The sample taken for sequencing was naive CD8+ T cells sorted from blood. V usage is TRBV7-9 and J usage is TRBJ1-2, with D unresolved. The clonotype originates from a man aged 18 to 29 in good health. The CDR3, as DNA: TGTGCCAGCAGCCTGGGAGGAACACTTAATGGCTACACCTTC. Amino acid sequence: CASSLGGTLNGYTF.